The sequence of this T cell receptor (beta chain) was determined in a study of blood T cell repertoires in COVID-19. The assay was immunoSEQ multiplex PCR, and TCRdb's table has in-frame clones only and misses some. The sample lists roughly 230,000 clones; around 89% were seen once. During active infection, Seattle patients enrolled and were then monitored through disease. Material: peripheral blood. The receptor was derived from an older woman with COVID-19, enrolled during active disease.

CDR3: CASSFFLRQVLSPQHF. The DNA for the CDR3 is TGTGCCAGTAGCTTTTTTTTAAGGCAGGTGTTGTCGCCCCAGCATTTT. The V and J genes are TRBV19 and TRBJ1-5; D gene unclear. The V gene lost 6 bases and the J gene lost 9 bases, with 24 bases spanning the gap. The CDR3 sequence is 16 residues long. Germline CDR1 is LNHDA and CDR2 is SQIVND (reference sequence).